The 5 T cell receptor beta chains listed next were all sequenced from one sample in a study of cytomegalovirus exposure and HLA in healthy donors. The method was immunoSEQ multiplex PCR; TCRdb's version includes in-frame clones alone and lacks a portion of them. Of some 120,000 clones in the sample, 89% were seen once. Sequencing input: PBMCs. These receptors all come from a woman younger than 30 in good health and CMV-seronegative.

In its sample, this clone was seen once. V is TRBV6-5 and J is TRBJ2-1; D uncertain. From germline, CDR1 is MNHEY and CDR2 SVGAGI. Between the trimmed V and J ends, which lost 6 bases and 0 bases, there was a span of 6 bases. This CDR3 comprises 13 residues. The CDR3 region is CASRLDSYNEQFF. The CDR3 nucleotides are TGTGCCAGCAGGTTAGACTCCTACAATGAGCAGTTCTTC.

The chain couples TRBV28 to TRBJ1-2; tentative D call: TRBD1 (5 bases). This CDR3 region has 14 residues. Per the germline V gene, CDR1 is MDHEN and CDR2 is SYDVKM. The germline V and J ends were trimmed by 1 base and 5 bases, with 11 bases remaining between them. The CDR3 DNA reads as TGTGCCAGCAGTTTATCCGACAGTCTATATGGCTACACCTTC. This gives the protein CASSLSDSLYGYTF.

The V gene is TRBV28, the J gene TRBJ2-1; 8 bases are a match to TRBD2. The CDR3 consists of 20 residues. CDR1 MDHEN and CDR2 SYDVKM come from the germline V gene. V was pared by 5 bases and J by 3 bases, with 21 bases of the junction left unmatched. The CDR3 sequence: CASSHYPPSQLAGYYNEQFF. DNA for the CDR3: TGTGCCAGCAGTCATTATCCGCCCTCGCAGCTAGCGGGTTACTACAATGAGCAGTTCTTC. Filled out from reference TRBV28 and TRBJ2-1, the complete variable domain reads DVKVTQSSRYLVKRTGEKVFLECVQDMDHENMFWYRQDPGLGLRLIYFSYDVKMKEKGDIPEGYSVSREKKERFSLILESASTNQTSMYLCASSHYPPSQLAGYYNEQFFGPGTRLTVL.

The V gene is TRBV6-1, the J gene TRBJ1-6; 9 bases are shared with TRBD1. This CDR3 spans 15 amino acids. After removal of 4 bases from V and 9 bases from J, the junction contained 7 bases not matched to a gene. Per the germline V gene, CDR1 is MNHNS and CDR2 is SASEGT. CDR3 in amino acids: CASSGGTGFTSPLHF. CDR3 nucleotides: TGTGCCAGCAGTGGGGGGACAGGGTTTACTTCACCCCTCCACTTT.

V usage is TRBV7-2 and J usage is TRBJ2-3; no firm D call. Looked up from germline, CDR1 is SGHTA and CDR2 is FQGNSA. CDR3 length: 14 amino acids. Trimming removed 5 bases at V and 8 bases at J, with 17 bases between. CDR3 in DNA: TGTGCCAGCAGCCTGACCCGCCCAAGAGGTACGCAGTATTTT. Translation gives CASSLTRPRGTQYF.